What follows are 18 T cell receptor beta chains derived from one specimen sequenced in a study of a mutant IDH1 vaccine in newly diagnosed glioma. Time point here: baseline, week 1 (first vaccination visit). The treatment here: pre-vaccination baseline after standard-of-care therapy. Generated by immunoSEQ multiplex PCR, the TCRdb table keeps only in-frame clones and is missing some. The sample includes about 15,000 clones, around 91% of them seen just once. Sample: PBMCs, taken from a glioma patient treated with radiotherapy, temozolomide or both. The receptor source for this set is a woman in her thirties or forties with glioma. Some clones in this sample may be carry-over from other donors' samples.

The rearrangement uses TRBV27 and TRBJ1-2; 7 nucleotides line up with TRBD1. V shed 3 bases, J shed 4 bases, and the junction held 17 bases outside the gene matches. Germline lookup yields CDR1 MNHEY and CDR2 SMNVEV (reference sequence). The CDR3 runs to 18 residues. The CDR3 DNA reads as TGTGCCAGCAGTTTGACGTTACAACGACAGGGAGTAATCTATGGCTACACCTTC. Translation: CASSLTLQRQGVIYGYTF.

The CDR3, as DNA: TGTGCCGCCAGTGGGTCCGGGGCCGGAAACACCATATATTTT. Translated: CAASGSGAGNTIYF. The chain combines TRBV19 with TRBJ1-3; perhaps TRBD1 as D (5 bases). CDR3 size: 14 residues. Germline V CDR1 and CDR2: LNHDA, SQIVND (reference sequence). Trimming shortened V by 11 bases and J by 4 bases, and 18 bases separated the two germline ends.

The chain links TRBV6-5 to TRBJ1-2; 8 bases agree with TRBD1. The V segment lost 5 bases and the J segment 6 bases; nucleotides outside the gene matches: 5. This CDR3 is 13 amino acids long. Germline CDR1 is MNHEY and CDR2 is SVGAGI. CDR3 loop: CASSKTGGDGYTF. DNA for the CDR3: TGTGCCAGCAGTAAAACAGGGGGGGATGGCTACACCTTC.

This clone has just a few counts. The chain links TRBV5-1 to TRBJ1-1; D ambiguous. The CDR3 extends over 13 amino acids. Germline CDR1 and CDR2: SGHRS and YFSETQ. Trimming shortened V by 4 bases and J by 5 bases, and 12 bases separated the two germline ends. The DNA for the CDR3 is TGCGCCAGCAGCCCCGATATCAGGACTGAAGCTTTCTTT. Its protein is CASSPDIRTEAFF.

V usage is TRBV5-6 and J usage is TRBJ1-5; D perhaps matches TRBD1 (5 bases). The V gene's germline CDR1 is SGHDT and CDR2 YYEEEE. This CDR3 is 14 amino acids long. V lost 4 bases, J lost 0 bases, and 8 bases lay in between. In nucleotides, the CDR3 is TGTGCCAGCAGCATGGGGGTTAGCAATCAGCCCCAGCATTTT. Translated, it gives CASSMGVSNQPQHF.

The rearrangement joins TRBV27 to TRBJ1-2, with a tentative D call TRBD1 (5 bases). V was clipped by 6 bases and J by 4 bases, with 9 bases between them. The CDR3 runs 12 residues. The germline CDR1 and CDR2 sequences are MNHEY and SMNVEV (reference sequence). The CDR3 is CASSRGGYGYTF. The CDR3 DNA is TGTGCCAGCAGCCGGGGGGGCTATGGCTACACCTTC.

This clone has a handful of counts. The gene calls are TRBV30 and TRBJ1-1; TRBD1 is a possible D gene (5 bases). Trimming cost V 4 bases and J 5 bases, with 23 bases left between them. The CDR3 loop spans 16 amino acids. Germline values: CDR1 GTSNPN, CDR2 SVGIG (reference sequence). CDR3: CAWTTPPGRVVTEAFF. The CDR3 DNA reads as TGTGCCTGGACTACCCCCCCAGGGCGAGTAGTGACTGAAGCTTTCTTT.

The chain joins TRBV18 to TRBJ2-2, with 15 bases fitting TRBD2. V shed 8 bases and J 4 bases; nucleotides not matched to a gene: 14. This CDR3 region has 19 residues. Germline V gives CDR1 KGHSH, CDR2 LQKENI. The CDR3 is CASTNPGLAGGPFTGELFF. The CDR3, as DNA: TGTGCCAGCACCAACCCGGGACTAGCGGGAGGTCCGTTCACCGGGGAGCTGTTTTTT.

This rearrangement joins TRBV7-3 to TRBJ2-3; D is uncertain. This CDR3 is built from 13 residues. CDR1 and CDR2 (germline): SGHTA, FQGTGA. The germline V and J ends were trimmed by 8 bases and 4 bases, with 13 bases remaining between them. Here the CDR3 DNA reads TGTGCCAGCGGTCTGGGTGGCGCAGATACGCAGTATTTT. Its protein product is CASGLGGADTQYF.

The chain is built from TRBV6-4 and TRBJ2-3, with 10 bases fitting TRBD1. V lost 8 bases, J lost 4 bases, and 6 bases stayed unmatched. This CDR3 has 14 amino acids. From germline, CDR1 is MRHNA and CDR2 SNTAGT. The CDR3 region is CASPGTGDADTQYF. The CDR3 nucleotides are TGTGCCAGCCCCGGGACAGGGGATGCAGATACGCAGTATTTT.

The chain combines TRBV7-2 with TRBJ1-2; 7 nucleotides align to TRBD1. V was clipped by 5 bases and J by 3 bases; unmatched bases: 3. Per germline, CDR1 SGHTA and CDR2 FQGNSA. The length of the CDR3 is 13 residues. DNA of the CDR3: TGTGCCAGCAGCCCCACAGGGGACTATGGCTACACCTTC. Amino acid sequence: CASSPTGDYGYTF. Looking up the rest from reference TRBV7-2 and TRBJ1-2 gives the full variable domain: GAGVSQSPSNKVTEKGKDVELRCDPISGHTALYWYRQSLGQGLEFLIYFQGNSAPDKSGLPSDRFSAERTGGSVSTLTIQRTQQEDSAVYLCASSPTGDYGYTFGSGTRLTVV.

The chain employs TRBV5-5 and TRBJ2-1; tentatively, D is TRBD1 (6 bases). Per germline, CDR1 SGHKS and CDR2 YYEKEE (reference sequence). CDR3 length equals 13 residues. The germline V and J ends were trimmed by 4 bases and 4 bases, with 9 bases remaining between them. CDR3 DNA sequence: TGTGCCAGCAGCCCTAGGGGGTACAATGAGCAGTTCTTC. This encodes CASSPRGYNEQFF.

The rearrangement joins TRBV23-1 to TRBJ2-1, with a weak D call TRBD2 (6 bases). TRBV23-1 is given ORF status, its function remaining uncertain. V lost 8 bases and J 6 bases, leaving 20 bases between the germline ends. The length of the CDR3 is 15 residues. CDR3 region: CASPPRKLAPNEQFF. In nucleotides, the CDR3 is TGCGCCAGCCCTCCAAGGAAACTAGCTCCCAATGAGCAGTTCTTC.

V is TRBV4-1 and J is TRBJ2-7; TRBD1 matches at 7 bases. V was pared by 5 bases and J by 5 bases, with 18 bases of the junction left unmatched. The CDR3 consists of 17 residues. CDR1 and CDR2 from the germline V gene are MGHRA and YSYEKL. In DNA, the CDR3 is TGCGCCAGCAGCGTTTCTTCAGGGGGACCAAGTCACCACGAGCAGTACTTC. Translation gives CASSVSSGGPSHHEQYF.

The V and J genes are TRBV19 and TRBJ2-4; D possibly corresponds to TRBD1 (5 bases). V was trimmed by 6 bases and J by 4 bases, leaving 10 bases between them. CDR1 is LNHDA and CDR2 is SQIVND in the germline V gene (reference sequence). CDR3 length: 13 residues. CDR3 sequence: CASRISGKNIQYF. In DNA, the CDR3 is TGTGCCAGTAGGATCTCAGGGAAAAACATTCAGTACTTC. The full variable domain, in which reference TRBV19 and TRBJ2-4 provide the parts outside the CDR3, is DGGITQSPKYLFRKEGQNVTLSCEQNLNHDAMYWYRQDPGQGLRLIYYSQIVNDFQKGDIAEGYSVSREKKESFPLTVTSAQKNPTAFYLCASRISGKNIQYFGAGTRLSVL.

The chain has TRBV10-3 and TRBJ1-2; D may be TRBD1 (6 bases). Germline V gives CDR1 ENHRY, CDR2 SYGVKD. Deletions cut 4 bases from V and 7 bases from J, with 13 bases between. The CDR3 contains 13 residues. Written as DNA, the CDR3 is TGTGCCATCAGTGGAGATCAGGGGATTGGCTACACCTTC. Protein sequence: CAISGDQGIGYTF.

V gene TRBV7-2 combines with J gene TRBJ2-7; 11 positions match TRBD2. This CDR3 has 14 residues. Per germline, CDR1 SGHTA and CDR2 FQGNSA. Germline trimming cut 6 bases from V and 7 bases from J; bases unmatched to any gene: 8. The chain's CDR3 is CASSFRLAGMEQYF. CDR3 coding DNA: TGTGCCAGCAGTTTTAGACTAGCGGGGATGGAGCAGTACTTC.

The chain uses TRBV27 and TRBJ2-2; no clear D. V shed 6 bases and J shed 6 bases, with 11 bases lying between them. CDR1 MNHEY and CDR2 SMNVEV come from the germline V gene (reference sequence). The CDR3 length is 13 residues. The CDR3 protein is CASSIVRSGELFF. The DNA for the CDR3 is TGTGCCAGCAGCATCGTCAGATCCGGGGAGCTGTTTTTT.